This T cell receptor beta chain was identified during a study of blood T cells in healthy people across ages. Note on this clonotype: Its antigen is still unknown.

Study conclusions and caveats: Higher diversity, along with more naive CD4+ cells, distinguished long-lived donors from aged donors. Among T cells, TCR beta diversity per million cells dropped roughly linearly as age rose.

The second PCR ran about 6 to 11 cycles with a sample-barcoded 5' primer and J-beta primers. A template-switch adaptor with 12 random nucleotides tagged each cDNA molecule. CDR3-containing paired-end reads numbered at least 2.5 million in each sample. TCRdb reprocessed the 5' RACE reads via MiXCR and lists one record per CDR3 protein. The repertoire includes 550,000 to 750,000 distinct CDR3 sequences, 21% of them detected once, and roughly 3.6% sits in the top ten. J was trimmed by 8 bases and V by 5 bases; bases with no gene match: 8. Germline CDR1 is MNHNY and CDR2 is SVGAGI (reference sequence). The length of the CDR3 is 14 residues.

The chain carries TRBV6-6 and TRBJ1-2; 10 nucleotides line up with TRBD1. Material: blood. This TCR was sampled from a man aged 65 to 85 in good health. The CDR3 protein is CASSTGTGEQGYTF. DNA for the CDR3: TGTGCCAGCAGTACCGGGACAGGGGAGCAAGGCTACACCTTC.